A single sample is the source of the 6 T cell receptor beta chains below, sequenced in a study of T-cell memory formation after mild COVID-19. Via MiXCR, TCRdb re-called the 5' RACE reads, giving one row per CDR3 protein. The sample gives 95,000 to 110,000 distinct CDR3 sequences, approximately 15% of which show up once; about 39% is in the top ten. Sample: PBMCs or a T cell subset sorted from them (not recorded which). The origin of the receptors is a man between 18 and 35 years old who had mild COVID-19 (a few samples of this study predate the infection). Cell type and time point are not known.

The gene calls are TRBV19 and TRBJ1-1; D is unclear. Trimming took off 3 bases at V and 0 bases at J, with 5 bases between the two ends. Germline lookup yields CDR1 LNHDA and CDR2 SQIVND (reference sequence). The CDR3 extends over 13 amino acids. DNA of the CDR3: TGTGCCAGTAGTATCTCCGTGAACACTGAAGCTTTCTTT. Translation: CASSISVNTEAFF.

This clonotype was seen more than once but under ten times. The chain couples TRBV20-1 to TRBJ2-7, with D uncertain. The germline V gene has CDR1 DFQATT and CDR2 SNEGSKA (reference sequence). V dropped 6 bases and J dropped 2 bases, with 14 bases sitting between them. The CDR3 sequence is 13 residues long. The CDR3 here is CSALDPSAYEQYV. DNA of the CDR3: TGCAGTGCCCTGGACCCTTCTGCCTACGAGCAGTACGTC.

This clonotype was recorded many times. The chain has TRBV7-6 and TRBJ1-5; 9 positions agree with TRBD1. Looked up from germline, CDR1 is SGHVS and CDR2 is FNYEAQ. With 3 bases clipped from V and 4 bases from J, the junction kept 1 base outside the gene matches. There are 14 residues in the CDR3. The CDR3 reads CASSLGQGNQPQHF. The CDR3 nucleotides are TGTGCCAGCAGCTTGGGACAGGGTAATCAGCCCCAGCATTTT.

V usage is TRBV12-3 or TRBV12-4 and J usage is TRBJ1-5; D is uncertain. V was trimmed by 3 bases and J by 4 bases, leaving 10 bases between them. CDR3 length equals 14 residues. In DNA, the CDR3 is TGTGCCAGCAGTTTGGCAGGCCCAAATCAGCCCCAGCATTTT. It translates to CASSLAGPNQPQHF.

J is TRBJ2-7 and V is TRBV21-1. TRBV21-1 is flagged as a pseudogene. The CDR3 has 13 amino acids. DNA for the CDR3: TGTGCCAGCAGCAAAGTCCAGTCCTACGAGCAGTACTTC. Amino acids: CASSKVQSYEQYF.

In this sample, this clonotype turned up many times. The chain links TRBV4-1 to TRBJ1-1, with unresolved D. Germline CDR1 reads MGHRA; CDR2 reads YSYEKL. The length of the CDR3 is 15 residues. The V and J ends lost 0 bases and 5 bases respectively, with 13 bases between them. The CDR3 DNA follows: TGCGCCAGCAGCCAAGAAGTGGCAGGTGGGACTGAAGCTTTCTTT. This gives the protein CASSQEVAGGTEAFF.